Sequencing of this T cell receptor beta chain was carried out in a study of T-cell memory formation after mild COVID-19. TCRdb reprocessed the 5' RACE reads via MiXCR and lists one record per CDR3 protein. The sample includes 92,000 or so distinct CDR3 sequences, roughly an eighth seen only once; the top ten take roughly a quarter. Germline-derived CDR1 and CDR2 are SEHNR and FQNEAQ (reference sequence). V lost 5 bases and J 0 bases, leaving 14 bases between the germline ends. CDR3 length: 16 amino acids. The V call is TRBV7-9, the J call TRBJ2-1, with D possibly matching TRBD2 (5 bases). The receptor was derived from an adult woman who had mild COVID-19 (a few samples of this study predate the infection). Cell type and time point are not known. Sample: PBMCs or a T cell subset sorted from them (not recorded which). CDR3 in amino acids: CASSPRTGSSYNEQFF. The CDR3 nucleotides read TGTGCCAGCAGCCCTAGGACTGGGAGCTCCTACAATGAGCAGTTCTTC.